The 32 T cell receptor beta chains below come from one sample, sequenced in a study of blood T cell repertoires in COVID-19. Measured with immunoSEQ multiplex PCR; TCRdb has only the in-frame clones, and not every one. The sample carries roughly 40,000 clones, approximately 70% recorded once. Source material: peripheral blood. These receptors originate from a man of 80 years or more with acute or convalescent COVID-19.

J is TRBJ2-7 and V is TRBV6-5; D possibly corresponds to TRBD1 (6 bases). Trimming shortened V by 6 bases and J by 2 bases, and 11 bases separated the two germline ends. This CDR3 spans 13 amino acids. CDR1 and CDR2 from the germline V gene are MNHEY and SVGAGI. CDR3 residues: CASRGTSPYEQYF. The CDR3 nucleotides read TGTGCCAGCAGGGGGACATCTCCCTACGAGCAGTACTTC.

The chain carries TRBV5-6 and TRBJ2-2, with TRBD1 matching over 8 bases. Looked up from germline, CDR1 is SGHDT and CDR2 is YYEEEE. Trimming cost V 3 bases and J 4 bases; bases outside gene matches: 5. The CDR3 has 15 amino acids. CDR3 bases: TGTGCCAGCAGCTGGACAGGGATTAGCACCGGGGAGCTGTTTTTT. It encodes CASSWTGISTGELFF. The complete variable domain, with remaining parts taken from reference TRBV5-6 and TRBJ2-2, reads DAGVTQSPTHLIKTRGQQVTLRCSPKSGHDTVSWYQQALGQGPQFIFQYYEEEERQRGNFPDRFSGHQFPNYSSELNVNALLLGDSALYLCASSWTGISTGELFFGEGSRLTVL.

The CDR3 loop reads CASSPPGQAREQYF. The CDR3 nucleotides are TGTGCCAGCAGTCCCCCGGGACAGGCTCGCGAGCAGTACTTC. The rearrangement joins TRBV6-5 to TRBJ2-7, with TRBD1 matching over 8 bases. The CDR3 runs 14 residues. Losses at the gene ends were 5 bases for V and 6 bases for J; bases not matched to a gene: 9. Germline CDR1 is MNHEY and CDR2 is SVGAGI.

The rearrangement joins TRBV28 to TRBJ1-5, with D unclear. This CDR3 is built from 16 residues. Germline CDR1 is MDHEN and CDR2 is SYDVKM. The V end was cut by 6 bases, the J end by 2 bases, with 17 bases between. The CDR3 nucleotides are TGTGCCAGCAGGTCACCGGGCCCCGGGGGCAATCAGCCCCAGCATTTT. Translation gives CASRSPGPGGNQPQHF.

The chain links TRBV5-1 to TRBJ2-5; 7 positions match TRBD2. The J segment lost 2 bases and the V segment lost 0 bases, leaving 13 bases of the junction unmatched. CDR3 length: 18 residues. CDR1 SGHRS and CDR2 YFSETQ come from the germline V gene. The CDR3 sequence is CASSLGGLSSRGQETQYF. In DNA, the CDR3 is TGCGCCAGCAGCTTGGGGGGACTATCCTCACGAGGGCAAGAGACCCAGTACTTC. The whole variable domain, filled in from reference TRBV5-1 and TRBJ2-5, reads KAGVTQTPRYLIKTRGQQVTLSCSPISGHRSVSWYQQTPGQGLQFLFEYFSETQRNKGNFPGRFSGRQFSNSRSEMNVSTLELGDSALYLCASSLGGLSSRGQETQYFGPGTRLLVL.

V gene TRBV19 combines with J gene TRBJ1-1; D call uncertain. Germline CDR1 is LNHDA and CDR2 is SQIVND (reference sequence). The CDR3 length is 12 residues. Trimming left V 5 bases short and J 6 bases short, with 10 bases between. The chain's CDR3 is CASSPRRSEAFF. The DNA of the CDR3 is TGTGCCAGTAGTCCACGGAGGTCTGAAGCTTTCTTT.

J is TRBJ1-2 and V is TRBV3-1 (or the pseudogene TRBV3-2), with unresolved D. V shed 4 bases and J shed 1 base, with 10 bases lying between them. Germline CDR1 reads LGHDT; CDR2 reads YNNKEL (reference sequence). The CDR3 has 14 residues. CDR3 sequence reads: CASSLERINYGYTF. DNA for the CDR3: TGTGCCAGCAGCCTTGAGCGGATTAACTATGGCTACACCTTC.

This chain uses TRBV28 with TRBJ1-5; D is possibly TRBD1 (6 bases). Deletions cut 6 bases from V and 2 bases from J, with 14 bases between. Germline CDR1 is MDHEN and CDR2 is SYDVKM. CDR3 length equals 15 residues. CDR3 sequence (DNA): TGTGCCAGCAGATGGGGGACACTCCGCAATCAGCCCCAGCATTTT. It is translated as CASRWGTLRNQPQHF.

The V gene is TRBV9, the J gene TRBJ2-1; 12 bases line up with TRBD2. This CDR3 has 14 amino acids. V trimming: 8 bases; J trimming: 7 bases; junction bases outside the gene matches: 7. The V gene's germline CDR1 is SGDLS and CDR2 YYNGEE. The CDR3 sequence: CASAGLAGGNEQFF. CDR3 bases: TGTGCCAGTGCGGGTCTAGCGGGAGGGAATGAGCAGTTCTTC.

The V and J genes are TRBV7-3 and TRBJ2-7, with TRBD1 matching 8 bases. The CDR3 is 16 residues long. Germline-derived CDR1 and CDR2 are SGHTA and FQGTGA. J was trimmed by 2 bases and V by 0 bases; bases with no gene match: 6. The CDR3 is CASSLTPGTGAYEQYF. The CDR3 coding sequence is TGTGCCAGCAGCTTAACACCGGGGACAGGAGCCTACGAGCAGTACTTC.

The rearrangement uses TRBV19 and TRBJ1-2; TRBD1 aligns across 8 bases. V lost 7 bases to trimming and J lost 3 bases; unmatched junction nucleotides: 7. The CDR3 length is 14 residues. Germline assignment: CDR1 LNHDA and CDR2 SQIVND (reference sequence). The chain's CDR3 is CASTDGQGDYGYTF. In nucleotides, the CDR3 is TGTGCCAGTACTGATGGACAGGGAGACTATGGCTACACCTTC. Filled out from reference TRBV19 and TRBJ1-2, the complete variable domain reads DGGITQSPKYLFRKEGQNVTLSCEQNLNHDAMYWYRQDPGQGLRLIYYSQIVNDFQKGDIAEGYSVSREKKESFPLTVTSAQKNPTAFYLCASTDGQGDYGYTFGSGTRLTVV.

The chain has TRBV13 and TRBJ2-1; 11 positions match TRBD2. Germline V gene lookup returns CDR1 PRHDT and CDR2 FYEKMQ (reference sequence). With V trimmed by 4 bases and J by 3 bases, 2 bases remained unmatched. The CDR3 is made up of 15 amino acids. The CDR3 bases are TGTGCCAGCAGCTCCGGGACTAGCGGCTACAATGAGCAGTTCTTC. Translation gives CASSSGTSGYNEQFF.

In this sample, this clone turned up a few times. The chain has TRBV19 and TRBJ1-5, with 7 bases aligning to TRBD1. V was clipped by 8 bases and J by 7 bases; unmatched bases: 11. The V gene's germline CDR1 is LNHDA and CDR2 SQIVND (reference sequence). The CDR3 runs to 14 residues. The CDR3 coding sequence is TGTGCCAGTTCCCGACAGGGCCAAGAGCAGCCCCAGCATTTT. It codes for CASSRQGQEQPQHF. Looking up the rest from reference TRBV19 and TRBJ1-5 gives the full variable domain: DGGITQSPKYLFRKEGQNVTLSCEQNLNHDAMYWYRQDPGQGLRLIYYSQIVNDFQKGDIAEGYSVSREKKESFPLTVTSAQKNPTAFYLCASSRQGQEQPQHFGDGTRLSIL.

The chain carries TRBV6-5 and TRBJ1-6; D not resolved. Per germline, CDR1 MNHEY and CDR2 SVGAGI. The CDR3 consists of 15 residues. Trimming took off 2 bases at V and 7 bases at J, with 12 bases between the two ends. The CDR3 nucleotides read TGTGCCAGCAGTTACGATACGAGTAGAAATTCACCCCTCCACTTT. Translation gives CASSYDTSRNSPLHF.

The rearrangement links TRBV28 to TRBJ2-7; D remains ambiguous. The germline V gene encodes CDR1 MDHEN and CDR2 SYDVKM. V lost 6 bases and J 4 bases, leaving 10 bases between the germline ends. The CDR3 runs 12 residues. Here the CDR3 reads CASSPYSYEQYF. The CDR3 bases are TGTGCCAGCAGCCCCTATTCTTACGAGCAGTACTTC.

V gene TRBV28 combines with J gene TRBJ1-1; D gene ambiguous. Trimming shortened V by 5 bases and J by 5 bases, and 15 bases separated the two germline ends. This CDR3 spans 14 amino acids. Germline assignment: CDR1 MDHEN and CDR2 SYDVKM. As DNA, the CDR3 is TGTGCCAGCAGTAGCGGAGGGAGGGAGACTGAAGCTTTCTTT. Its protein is CASSSGGRETEAFF.

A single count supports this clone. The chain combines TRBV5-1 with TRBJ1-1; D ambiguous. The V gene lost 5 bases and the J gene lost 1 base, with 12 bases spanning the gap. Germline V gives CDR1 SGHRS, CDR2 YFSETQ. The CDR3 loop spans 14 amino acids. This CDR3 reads CASRSGQTNTEAFF. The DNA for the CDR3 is TGCGCCAGCAGGTCTGGGCAGACGAACACTGAAGCTTTCTTT. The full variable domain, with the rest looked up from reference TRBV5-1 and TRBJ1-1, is KAGVTQTPRYLIKTRGQQVTLSCSPISGHRSVSWYQQTPGQGLQFLFEYFSETQRNKGNFPGRFSGRQFSNSRSEMNVSTLELGDSALYLCASRSGQTNTEAFFGQGTRLTVV.

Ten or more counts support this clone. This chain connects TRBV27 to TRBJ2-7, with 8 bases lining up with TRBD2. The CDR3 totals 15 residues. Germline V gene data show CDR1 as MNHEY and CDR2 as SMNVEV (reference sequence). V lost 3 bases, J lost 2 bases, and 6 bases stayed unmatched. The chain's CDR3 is CASSFSGSNTYEQYF. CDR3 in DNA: TGTGCCAGCAGTTTCAGCGGGAGCAACACCTACGAGCAGTACTTC.

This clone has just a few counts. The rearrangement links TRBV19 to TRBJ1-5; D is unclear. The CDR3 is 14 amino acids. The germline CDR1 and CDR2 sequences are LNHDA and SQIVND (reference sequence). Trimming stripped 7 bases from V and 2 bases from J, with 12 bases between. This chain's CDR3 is CASTDRRGNQPQHF. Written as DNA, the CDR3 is TGTGCCAGTACCGACCGGAGGGGCAATCAGCCCCAGCATTTT.

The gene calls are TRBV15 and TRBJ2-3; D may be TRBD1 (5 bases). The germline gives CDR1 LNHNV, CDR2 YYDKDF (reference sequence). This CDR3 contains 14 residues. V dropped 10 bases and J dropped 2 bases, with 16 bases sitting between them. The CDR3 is CAISRQTHTDTQYF. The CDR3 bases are TGTGCCATCTCAAGACAGACGCACACAGATACGCAGTATTTT.

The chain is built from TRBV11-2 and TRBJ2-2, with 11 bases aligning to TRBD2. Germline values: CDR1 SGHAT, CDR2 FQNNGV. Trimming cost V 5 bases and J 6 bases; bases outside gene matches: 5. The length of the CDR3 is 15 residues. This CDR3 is CASSVLAGVAGELFF. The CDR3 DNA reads TGTGCCAGCAGCGTACTAGCGGGAGTGGCCGGGGAGCTGTTTTTT. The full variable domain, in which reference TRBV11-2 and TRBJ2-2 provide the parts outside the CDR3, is EAGVAQSPRYKIIEKRQSVAFWCNPISGHATLYWYQQILGQGPKLLIQFQNNGVVDDSQLPKDRFSAERLKGVDSTLKIQPAKLEDSAVYLCASSVLAGVAGELFFGEGSRLTVL.

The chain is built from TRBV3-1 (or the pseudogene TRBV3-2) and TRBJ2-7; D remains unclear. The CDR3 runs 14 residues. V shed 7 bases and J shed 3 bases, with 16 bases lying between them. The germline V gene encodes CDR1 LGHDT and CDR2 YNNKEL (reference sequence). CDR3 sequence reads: CASTLPAAYYEQYF. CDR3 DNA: TGTGCCAGCACCCTCCCGGCGGCCTACTACGAGCAGTACTTC.

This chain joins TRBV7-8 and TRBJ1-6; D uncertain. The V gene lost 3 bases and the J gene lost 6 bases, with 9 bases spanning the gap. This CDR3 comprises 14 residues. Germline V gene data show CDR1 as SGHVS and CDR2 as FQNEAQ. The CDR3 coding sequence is TGTGCCAGCAGCTTCGAGACAAGTAATTCACCCCTCCACTTT. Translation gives CASSFETSNSPLHF.

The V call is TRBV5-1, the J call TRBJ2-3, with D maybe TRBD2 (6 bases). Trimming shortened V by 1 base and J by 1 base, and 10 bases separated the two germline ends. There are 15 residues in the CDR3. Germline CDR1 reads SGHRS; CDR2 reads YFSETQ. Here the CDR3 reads CASSLSSGGTDTQYF. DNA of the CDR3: TGCGCCAGCAGCTTGAGTTCGGGAGGCACAGATACGCAGTATTTT.

CDR3 amino acids: CASSLTDMNTEAFF. CDR3 nucleotides: TGTGCCAGCAGTTTAACAGACATGAACACTGAAGCTTTCTTT. The V and J genes are TRBV28 and TRBJ1-1; D is unclear. The germline V and J ends were trimmed by 2 bases and 0 bases, with 7 bases remaining between them. The V gene's germline CDR1 is MDHEN and CDR2 SYDVKM. This CDR3 comprises 14 residues.

This CDR3 is CASSLSVSSYNEQFF. The CDR3, as DNA: TGTGCCAGCAGTTTATCGGTCAGCTCCTACAATGAGCAGTTCTTC. V gene TRBV27 combines with J gene TRBJ2-1; D unresolved. The CDR3 contains 15 residues. Trimming took 0 bases from V and 0 from J, leaving 6 bases between them. The germline CDR1 and CDR2 sequences are MNHEY and SMNVEV (reference sequence).

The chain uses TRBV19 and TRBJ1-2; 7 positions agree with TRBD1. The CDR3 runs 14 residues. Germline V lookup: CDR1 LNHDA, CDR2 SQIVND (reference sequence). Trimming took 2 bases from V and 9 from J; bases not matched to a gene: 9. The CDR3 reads CASSISAGGYRYTF. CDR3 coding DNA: TGTGCCAGTAGTATATCAGCAGGGGGTTATCGCTACACCTTC.

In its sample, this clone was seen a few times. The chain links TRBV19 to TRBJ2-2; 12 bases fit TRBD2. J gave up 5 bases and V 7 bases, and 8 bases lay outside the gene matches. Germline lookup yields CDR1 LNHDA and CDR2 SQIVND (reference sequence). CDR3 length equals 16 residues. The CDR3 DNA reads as TGTGCCAGTACACGGTCTAGCGGGAGGGCAACCGGGGAGCTGTTTTTT. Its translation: CASTRSSGRATGELFF.

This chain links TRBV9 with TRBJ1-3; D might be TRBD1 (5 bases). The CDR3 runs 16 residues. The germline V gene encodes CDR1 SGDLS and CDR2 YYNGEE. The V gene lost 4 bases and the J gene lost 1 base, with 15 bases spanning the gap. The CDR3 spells CASSPAGHGSGNTIYF. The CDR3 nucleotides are TGTGCCAGCAGCCCAGCAGGACATGGGTCTGGAAACACCATATATTTT.

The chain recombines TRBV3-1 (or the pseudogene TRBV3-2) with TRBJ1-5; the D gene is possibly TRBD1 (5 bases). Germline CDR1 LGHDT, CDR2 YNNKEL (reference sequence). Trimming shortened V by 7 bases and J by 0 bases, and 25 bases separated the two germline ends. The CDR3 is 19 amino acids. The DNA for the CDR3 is TGTGCCAGCATCAGTGGACGGACACTGGCCCCATATAGCAATCAGCCCCAGCATTTT. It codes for CASISGRTLAPYSNQPQHF.

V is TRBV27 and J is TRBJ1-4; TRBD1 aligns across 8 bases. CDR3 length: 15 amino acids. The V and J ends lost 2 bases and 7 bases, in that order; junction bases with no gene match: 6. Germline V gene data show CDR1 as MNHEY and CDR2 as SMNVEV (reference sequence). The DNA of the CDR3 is TGTGCCAGCAGTTTAAACCCAGGGGGCGGTGAAAAACTGTTTTTT. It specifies CASSLNPGGGEKLFF.

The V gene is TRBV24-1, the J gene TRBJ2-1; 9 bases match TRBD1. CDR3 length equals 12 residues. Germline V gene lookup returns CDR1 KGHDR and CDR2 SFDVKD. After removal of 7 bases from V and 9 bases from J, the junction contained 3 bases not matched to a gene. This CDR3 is CATRDRGGEQFF. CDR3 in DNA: TGTGCCACCAGGGACAGGGGAGGTGAGCAGTTCTTC.